This note documents a single TCR beta chain sequence. Its antigen is currently unknown. This sample is drawn from a study of B cell selection in AIRE deficiency. Regulatory T cells were sorted as CD4+CD25hiCD127low/negative cells. Findings and limits, study-wide: AIRE-deficient Tconv and Treg repertoires matched healthy donors in TCRBV, CDR3 length, diversity.

Per germline, CDR1 SQVTM and CDR2 ANQGSEA. The CDR3 is 12 amino acids. V lost 5 bases to trimming and J lost 1 base, with 9 bases between them. Some clones are missing from TCRdb's copy, which holds only in-frame ones; the method was immunoSEQ multiplex PCR. The table has approximately 22,000 clones, 80% to 95% seen once. Sequenced: CD4+CD25+ Tregs sorted from PBMCs. The chain links TRBV29-1 to TRBJ2-7, with D perhaps matching TRBD1 or TRBD2 (5 bases each). The receptor comes from a human donor in good health. CDR3 protein: CSVLGDSYEQYF. The CDR3 nucleotides read TGCAGCGTTTTGGGGGATTCCTACGAGCAGTACTTC.